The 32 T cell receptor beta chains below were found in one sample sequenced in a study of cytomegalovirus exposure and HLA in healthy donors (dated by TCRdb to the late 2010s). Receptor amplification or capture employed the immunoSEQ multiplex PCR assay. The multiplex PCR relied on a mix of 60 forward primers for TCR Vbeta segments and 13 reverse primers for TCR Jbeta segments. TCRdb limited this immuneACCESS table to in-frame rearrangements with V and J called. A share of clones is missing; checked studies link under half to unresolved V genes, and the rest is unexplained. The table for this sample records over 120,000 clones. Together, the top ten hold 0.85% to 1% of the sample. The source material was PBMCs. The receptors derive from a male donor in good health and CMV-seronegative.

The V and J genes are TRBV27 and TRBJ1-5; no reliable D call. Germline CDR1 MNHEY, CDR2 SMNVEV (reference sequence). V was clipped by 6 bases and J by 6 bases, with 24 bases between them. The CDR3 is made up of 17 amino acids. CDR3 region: CASSQATGIGYAQPQHF. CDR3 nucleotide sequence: TGTGCCAGCAGCCAGGCTACGGGAATCGGGTACGCTCAGCCCCAGCATTTT.

The CDR3 DNA follows: TGTGCCAGCAGCGTAGCAGCGGGGACCTACAATGAGCAGTTCTTC. Translation gives CASSVAAGTYNEQFF. The V call is TRBV9, the J call TRBJ2-1, with 7 nucleotides matching TRBD2. Trimming removed 0 bases from V and 2 bases from J; junction bases left unmatched: 2. The CDR3 runs to 15 residues. Germline V gene data show CDR1 as SGDLS and CDR2 as YYNGEE. Together with reference TRBV9 and TRBJ2-1, the CDR3 gives the full variable domain: DSGVTQTPKHLITATGQRVTLRCSPRSGDLSVYWYQQSLDQGLQFLIQYYNGEERAKGNILERFSAQQFPDLHSELNLSSLELGDSALYFCASSVAAGTYNEQFFGPGTRLTVL.

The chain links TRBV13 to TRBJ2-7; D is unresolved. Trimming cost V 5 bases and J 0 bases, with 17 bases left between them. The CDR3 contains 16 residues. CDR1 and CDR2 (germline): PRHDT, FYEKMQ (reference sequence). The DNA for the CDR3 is TGTGCCAGCAGCAAACGAGACCCAGGTTGCTCCTACGAGCAGTACTTC. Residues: CASSKRDPGCSYEQYF.

CDR3 bases: TGTGCCAGCAACCCAGGGGCCGTAACAGGGGGCGGCTACACCTTC. This gives the protein CASNPGAVTGGGYTF. The chain employs TRBV9 and TRBJ1-2; 9 nucleotides agree with TRBD1. The length of the CDR3 is 15 residues. V shed 6 bases and J 8 bases; nucleotides not matched to a gene: 14. The germline V gene encodes CDR1 SGDLS and CDR2 YYNGEE.

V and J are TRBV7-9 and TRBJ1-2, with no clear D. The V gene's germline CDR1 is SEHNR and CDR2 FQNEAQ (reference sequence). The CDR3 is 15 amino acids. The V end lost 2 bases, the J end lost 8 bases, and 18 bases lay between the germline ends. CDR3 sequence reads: CASSLFQTGFWGYTF. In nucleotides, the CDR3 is TGTGCCAGCAGCTTATTTCAGACCGGGTTTTGGGGCTACACCTTC.

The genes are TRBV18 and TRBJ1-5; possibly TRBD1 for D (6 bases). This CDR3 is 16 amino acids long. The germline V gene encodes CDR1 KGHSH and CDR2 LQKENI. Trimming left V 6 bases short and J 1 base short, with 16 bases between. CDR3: CASSLPGVQSNQPQHF. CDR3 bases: TGTGCCAGCTCGCTTCCAGGGGTTCAGAGCAATCAGCCCCAGCATTTT.

CDR3 DNA: TGTGCCAGCAGCTTAGGTCTAGCGGGAGCCCTTTTTTCCTACAATGAGCAGTTCTTC. Protein sequence: CASSLGLAGALFSYNEQFF. The J gene is TRBJ2-1, the V gene TRBV7-9, with 10 bases aligning to TRBD2. This CDR3 region has 19 residues. Germline V gives CDR1 SEHNR, CDR2 FQNEAQ (reference sequence). V was pared by 1 base and J by 1 base, with 10 bases of the junction left unmatched.

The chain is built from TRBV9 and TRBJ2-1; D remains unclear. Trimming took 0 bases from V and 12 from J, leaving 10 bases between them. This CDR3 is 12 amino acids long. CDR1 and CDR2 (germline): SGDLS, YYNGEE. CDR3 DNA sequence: TGTGCCAGCAGCGTAGTCCACGAGCGGCAGTTCTTC. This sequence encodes CASSVVHERQFF.

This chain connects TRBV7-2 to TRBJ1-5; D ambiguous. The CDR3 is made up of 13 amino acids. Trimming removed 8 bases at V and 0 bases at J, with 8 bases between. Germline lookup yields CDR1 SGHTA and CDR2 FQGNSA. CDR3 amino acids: CASREFSNQPQHF. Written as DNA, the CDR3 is TGTGCCAGCCGAGAGTTTAGCAATCAGCCCCAGCATTTT.

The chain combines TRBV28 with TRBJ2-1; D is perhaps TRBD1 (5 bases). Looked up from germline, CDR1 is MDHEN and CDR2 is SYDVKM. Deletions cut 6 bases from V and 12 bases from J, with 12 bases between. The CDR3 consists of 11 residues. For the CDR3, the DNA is TGTGCCAGCAGCCAGACAGAGGTGCAGTTCTTC. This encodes CASSQTEVQFF.

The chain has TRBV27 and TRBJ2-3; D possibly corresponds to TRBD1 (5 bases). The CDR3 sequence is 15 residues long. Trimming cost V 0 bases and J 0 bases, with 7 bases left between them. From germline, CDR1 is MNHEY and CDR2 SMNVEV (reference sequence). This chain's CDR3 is CASSLSRASTDTQYF. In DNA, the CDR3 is TGTGCCAGCAGTTTATCCAGGGCTAGCACAGATACGCAGTATTTT.

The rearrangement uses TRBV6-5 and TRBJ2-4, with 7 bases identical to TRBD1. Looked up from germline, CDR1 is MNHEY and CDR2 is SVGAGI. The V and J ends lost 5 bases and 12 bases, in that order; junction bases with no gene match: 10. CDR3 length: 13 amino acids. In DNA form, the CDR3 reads TGTGCCAGCAGTCCCCAACAGGGGAAATATCAGTACTTC. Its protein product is CASSPQQGKYQYF.

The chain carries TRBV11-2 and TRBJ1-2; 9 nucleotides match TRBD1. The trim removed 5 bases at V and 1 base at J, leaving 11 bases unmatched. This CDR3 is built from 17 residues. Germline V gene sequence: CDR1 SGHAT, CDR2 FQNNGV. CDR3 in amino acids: CASSRPPGTGFNYGYTF. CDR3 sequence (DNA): TGTGCCAGCAGCCGCCCACCAGGGACAGGGTTTAACTATGGCTACACCTTC. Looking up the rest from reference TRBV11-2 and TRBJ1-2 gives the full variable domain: EAGVAQSPRYKIIEKRQSVAFWCNPISGHATLYWYQQILGQGPKLLIQFQNNGVVDDSQLPKDRFSAERLKGVDSTLKIQPAKLEDSAVYLCASSRPPGTGFNYGYTFGSGTRLTVV.

The CDR3 DNA reads as TGTGCCAGCAGCTTGTCAGACAATCCCTCCTACGAGCAGTACTTC. Translation: CASSLSDNPSYEQYF. This chain connects TRBV5-5 to TRBJ2-7; D remains unclear. V lost 1 base, J lost 0 bases, and 11 bases lay in between. This CDR3 has 15 residues. Germline assignment: CDR1 SGHKS and CDR2 YYEKEE (reference sequence).

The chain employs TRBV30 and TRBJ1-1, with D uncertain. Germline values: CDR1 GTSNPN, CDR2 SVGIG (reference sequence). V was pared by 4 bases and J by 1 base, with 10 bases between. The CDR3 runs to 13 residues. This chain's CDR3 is CAWTNTRNTEAFF. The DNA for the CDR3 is TGTGCCTGGACAAATACCAGGAACACTGAAGCTTTCTTT.

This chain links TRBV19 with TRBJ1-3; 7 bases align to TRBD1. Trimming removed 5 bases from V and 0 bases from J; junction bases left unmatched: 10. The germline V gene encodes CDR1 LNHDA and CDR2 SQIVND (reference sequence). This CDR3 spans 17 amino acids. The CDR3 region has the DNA TGTGCCAGTAGTCCTCGGGACAGACCGCGCTCTGGAAACACCATATATTTT. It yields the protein CASSPRDRPRSGNTIYF.

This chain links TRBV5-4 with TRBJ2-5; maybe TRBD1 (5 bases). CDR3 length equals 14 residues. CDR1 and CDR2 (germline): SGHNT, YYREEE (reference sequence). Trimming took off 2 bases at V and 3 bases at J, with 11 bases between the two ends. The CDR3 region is CASSFRVGEETQYF. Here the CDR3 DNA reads TGTGCCAGCAGCTTTCGCGTAGGGGAAGAGACCCAGTACTTC.

The CDR3 reads CASSVGLNQPQHF. The CDR3 coding sequence is TGTGCCAGCAGTGTGGGGCTCAATCAGCCCCAGCATTTT. The chain links TRBV27 to TRBJ1-5, with D perhaps matching TRBD1 (5 bases). Trimming removed 5 bases at V and 3 bases at J, with 8 bases between. This CDR3 has 13 amino acids. Germline V lookup: CDR1 MNHEY, CDR2 SMNVEV (reference sequence).

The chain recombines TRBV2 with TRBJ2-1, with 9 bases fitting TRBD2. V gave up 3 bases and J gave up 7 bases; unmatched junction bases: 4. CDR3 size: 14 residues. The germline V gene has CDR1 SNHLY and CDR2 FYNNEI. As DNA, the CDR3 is TGTGCCAGCAGTGACAGCGGGGGGTGGAATGAGCAGTTCTTC. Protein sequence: CASSDSGGWNEQFF.

CDR3 amino acids: CASSQDRGRFTEAFF. The CDR3 region has the DNA TGTGCCAGCAGCCAGGACAGGGGGCGTTTCACTGAAGCTTTCTTT. The chain carries TRBV6-6 and TRBJ1-1, with TRBD1 identical over 11 bases. Germline-derived CDR1 and CDR2 are MNHNY and SVGAGI (reference sequence). Trimming took 6 bases from V and 4 from J; bases not matched to a gene: 7. The CDR3 has 15 amino acids.

CDR3 nucleotides: TGTGCCAGCAGCTTAGACAGGGGTGGTGGCTACACCTTC. Translated, it gives CASSLDRGGGYTF. The chain combines TRBV7-9 with TRBJ1-2, with TRBD1 matching 7 bases. This CDR3 spans 13 amino acids. The germline CDR1 and CDR2 sequences are SEHNR and FQNEAQ (reference sequence). The J segment lost 7 bases and the V segment lost 1 base, leaving 3 bases of the junction unmatched. The full variable domain, in which reference TRBV7-9 and TRBJ1-2 provide the parts outside the CDR3, is DTGVSQNPRHKITKRGQNVTFRCDPISEHNRLYWYRQTLGQGPEFLTYFQNEAQLEKSRLLSDRFSAERPKGSFSTLEIQRTEQGDSAMYLCASSLDRGGGYTFGSGTRLTVV.

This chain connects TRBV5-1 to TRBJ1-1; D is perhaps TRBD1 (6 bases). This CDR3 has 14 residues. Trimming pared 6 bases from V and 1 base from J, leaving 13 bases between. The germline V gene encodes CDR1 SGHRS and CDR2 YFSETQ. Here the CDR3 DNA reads TGCGCCAGCACCCCGGGACAAACGAACACTGAAGCTTTCTTT. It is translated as CASTPGQTNTEAFF.

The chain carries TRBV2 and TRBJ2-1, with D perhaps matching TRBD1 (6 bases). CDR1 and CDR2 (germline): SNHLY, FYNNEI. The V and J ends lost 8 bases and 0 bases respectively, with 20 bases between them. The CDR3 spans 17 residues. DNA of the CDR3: TGTGCCAGCTTTGAAAGGCGGACAGTGAGCTCCTACAATGAGCAGTTCTTC. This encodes CASFERRTVSSYNEQFF.

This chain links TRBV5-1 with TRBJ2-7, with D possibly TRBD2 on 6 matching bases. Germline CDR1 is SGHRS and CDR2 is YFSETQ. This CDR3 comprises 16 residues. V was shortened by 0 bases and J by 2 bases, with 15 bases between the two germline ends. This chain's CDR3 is CASSLGSRRDPYEQYF. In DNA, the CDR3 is TGCGCCAGCAGCTTGGGGTCCCGGCGGGATCCCTACGAGCAGTACTTC.

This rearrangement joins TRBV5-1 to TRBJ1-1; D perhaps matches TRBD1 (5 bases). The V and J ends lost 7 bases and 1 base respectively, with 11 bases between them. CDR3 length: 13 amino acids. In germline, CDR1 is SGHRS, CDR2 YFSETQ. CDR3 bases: TGCGCCAGCTTTAAGGGGCCGAACACTGAAGCTTTCTTT. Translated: CASFKGPNTEAFF.

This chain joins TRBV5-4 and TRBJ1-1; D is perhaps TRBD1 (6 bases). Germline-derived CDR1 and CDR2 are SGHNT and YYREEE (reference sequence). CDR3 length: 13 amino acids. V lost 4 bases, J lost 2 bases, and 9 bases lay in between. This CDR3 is CASSPDSNTEAFF. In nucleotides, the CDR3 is TGTGCCAGCAGCCCGGACAGCAACACTGAAGCTTTCTTT.

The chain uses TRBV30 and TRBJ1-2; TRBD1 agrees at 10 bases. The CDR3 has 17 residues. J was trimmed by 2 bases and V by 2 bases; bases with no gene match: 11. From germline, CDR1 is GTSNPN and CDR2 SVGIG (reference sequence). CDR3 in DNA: TGTGCCTGGAGTTCCCTCTTCCTGGGACAGGGGAACTATGGCTACACCTTC. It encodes CAWSSLFLGQGNYGYTF.

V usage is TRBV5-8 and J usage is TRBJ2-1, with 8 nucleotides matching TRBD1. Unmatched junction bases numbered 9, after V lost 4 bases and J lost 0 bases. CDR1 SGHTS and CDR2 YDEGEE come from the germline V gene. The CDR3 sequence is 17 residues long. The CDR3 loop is CASSIRTGISSYNEQFF. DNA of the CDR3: TGTGCCAGCAGCATTCGGACAGGGATCAGCTCCTACAATGAGCAGTTCTTC. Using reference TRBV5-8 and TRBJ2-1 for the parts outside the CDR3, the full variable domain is EAGVTQSPTHLIKTRGQQATLRCSPISGHTSVYWYQQALGLGLQFLLWYDEGEERNRGNFPPRFSGRQFPNYSSELNVNALELEDSALYLCASSIRTGISSYNEQFFGPGTRLTVL.

The CDR3 coding sequence is TGTGCCAGCAGCGGCGGGGGGCCGGGCGAGCAGTACTTC. Its translation: CASSGGGPGEQYF. V is TRBV9 and J is TRBJ2-7; 8 nucleotides align to TRBD2. The V and J ends lost 3 bases and 6 bases, in that order; junction bases with no gene match: 5. Germline V gene lookup returns CDR1 SGDLS and CDR2 YYNGEE. The CDR3 loop spans 13 amino acids.

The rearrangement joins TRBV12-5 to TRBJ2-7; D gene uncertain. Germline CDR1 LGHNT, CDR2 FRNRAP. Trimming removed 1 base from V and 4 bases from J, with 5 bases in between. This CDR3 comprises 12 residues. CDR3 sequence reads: CASGLGSYEQYF. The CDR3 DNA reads TGTGCTAGTGGTTTGGGTTCTTACGAGCAGTACTTC.

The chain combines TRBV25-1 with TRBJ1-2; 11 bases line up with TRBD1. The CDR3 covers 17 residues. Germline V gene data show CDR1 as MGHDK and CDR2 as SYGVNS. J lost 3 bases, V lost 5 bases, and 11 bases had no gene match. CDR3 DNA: TGTGCCAGCAGTCAAGCCGGGACAGGGGGGATCCACTATGGCTACACCTTC. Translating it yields CASSQAGTGGIHYGYTF.

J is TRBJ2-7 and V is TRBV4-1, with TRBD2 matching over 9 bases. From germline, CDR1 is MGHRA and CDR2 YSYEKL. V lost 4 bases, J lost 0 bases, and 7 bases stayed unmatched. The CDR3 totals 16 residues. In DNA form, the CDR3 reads TGCGCCAGCAGCCCGGCTGCTAGCGGGAACTCCTACGAGCAGTACTTC. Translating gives CASSPAASGNSYEQYF.